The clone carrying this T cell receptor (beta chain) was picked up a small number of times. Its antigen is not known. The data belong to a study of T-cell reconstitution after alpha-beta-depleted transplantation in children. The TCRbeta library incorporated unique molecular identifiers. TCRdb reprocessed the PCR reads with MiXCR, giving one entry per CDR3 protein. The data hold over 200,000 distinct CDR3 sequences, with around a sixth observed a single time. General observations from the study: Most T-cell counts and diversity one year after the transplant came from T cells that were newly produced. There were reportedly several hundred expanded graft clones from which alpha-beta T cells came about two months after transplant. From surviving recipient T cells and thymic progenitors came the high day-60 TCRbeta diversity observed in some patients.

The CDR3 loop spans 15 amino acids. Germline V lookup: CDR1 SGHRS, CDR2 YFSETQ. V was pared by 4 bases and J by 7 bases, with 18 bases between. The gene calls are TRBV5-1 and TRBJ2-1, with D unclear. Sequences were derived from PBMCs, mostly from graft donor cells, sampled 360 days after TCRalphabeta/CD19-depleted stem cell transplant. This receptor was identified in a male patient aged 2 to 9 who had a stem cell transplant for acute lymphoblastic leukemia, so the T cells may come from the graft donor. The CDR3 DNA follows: TGCGCCAGCAGCCCGCTGACCCCAGATAGTAATGAGCAGTTCTTC. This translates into CASSPLTPDSNEQFF.